A selection of T cell receptor beta chains follows, all from one sample in a study of blood T cell repertoires in COVID-19. Produced via immunoSEQ multiplex PCR; TCRdb's table is partial and in-frame only. The repertoire holds 200,000 to 250,000 clones, about three quarters seen once, with 4.5% to 7% in the top ten. The sample comprised peripheral blood. The receptor set was obtained from a woman in her 70s with acute or convalescent COVID-19. Both conserved end residues are trimmed from each CDR3.

j_call,v_call,cdr3_aa
TRBJ1-1,TRBV27,ASSQGVAEAF
TRBJ2-3,TRBV3-1/TRBV3-2,ASSPQREVTDTQY
TRBJ1-5,TRBV5-1,ASSSFLSGEGQPQH
TRBJ1-1,TRBV12-3/TRBV12-4,ASSEGTEYEAF
TRBJ2-3,TRBV5-1,ASSWGLAGTDTQY
TRBJ2-1,TRBV19,ASNHGEAEQF
TRBJ2-5,TRBV28,ASREQGETQY
TRBJ2-1,TRBV9,ASSPPSGALHEQF
TRBJ1-5,TRBV19,ASSILRGFDQPQH
TRBJ2-3,TRBV29-1,SVLGTSGDTDTQY
TRBJ1-6,TRBV28,ASSYRVGNSPLH
TRBJ2-3,TRBV5-4,ASSGGGRTDTQY
TRBJ2-2,TRBV2,ASRLLAANTGELF
TRBJ2-1,TRBV11-3,ASSMTGTHNEQF
TRBJ2-7,TRBV2,ASSEGQVYEQY
TRBJ2-3,TRBV5-1,ASSLGVAGTTDTQY
TRBJ1-4,TRBV27,ASSYDRTNEKLF
TRBJ2-1,TRBV3-1/TRBV3-2,ASSPTSGSYEQF
TRBJ1-4,TRBV29-1,SVSTGYSAEKLF
TRBJ1-2,TRBV9,ASSRGTGAIGREHYGYT
TRBJ1-5,TRBV19,ASSITGQGVSQPQH
TRBJ2-5,TRBV5-1,ASSPGTGAGQETQY
TRBJ1-1,TRBV7-8,ASSQRDRGTAF
TRBJ2-1,TRBV19,ASREGGALGDNEQF
TRBJ2-1,TRBV7-9,ASSLTLAGYNEQF
TRBJ2-7,TRBV19,ASSTGTGVVEQY
TRBJ1-1,TRBV10-1,ASSESRTGATEAF
TRBJ2-3,TRBV3-1/TRBV3-2,ASSQPTRRVSDTQY
TRBJ2-1,TRBV18,ASSDFYNEQF
TRBJ2-3,TRBV28,ASRGTGGRDTQY
TRBJ2-6,TRBV28,ASSFAGQGAFSGANVLT
TRBJ1-4,TRBV5-1,ASSRGGASNEKLF
TRBJ2-1,TRBV5-1,ASTAGLAGYNEQF
TRBJ1-3,TRBV7-2,ASSLGGTAGNTIY
TRBJ2-4,TRBV2,ASTGTGADIQY
TRBJ2-2,TRBV7-8,ASSLIGQTTGELF
TRBJ1-4,TRBV5-1,ASSLAGGTNEKLF
TRBJ1-2,TRBV19,ASSMTRTGYGYT
TRBJ2-2,TRBV30,AWSAGLANTGELF
TRBJ1-5,TRBV10-3,AISDSNQPQH
TRBJ1-2,TRBV18,ASSLDRAYGYT
TRBJ1-1,TRBV7-3,ASSTGWGTEAF
TRBJ2-7,TRBV28,ASRSSLLTSDSYEQY
TRBJ1-3,TRBV5-1,ASSLGRPGQGSSSGNTIY
TRBJ2-4,TRBV5-5,ASSLDRVVENIQY
TRBJ1-1,TRBV5-1,ASSQQGPPNTEAF
TRBJ2-2,TRBV6-5,ASSRQGSDTGELF
TRBJ1-1,TRBV19,ASSMIRTGGSDEAF
TRBJ1-5,TRBV2,ASSEFGGDQPQH
TRBJ2-5,TRBV11-1,ASSPRTGWETQY
TRBJ1-5,TRBV19,ASSRTGGQPQH
TRBJ1-1,TRBV6-5,ASRTELNTEAF
TRBJ2-7,TRBV28,ASSREKSEQY
TRBJ1-1,TRBV29-1,STLGQGRHTEAF
TRBJ2-1,TRBV11-2,ASSRAGASSYNEQF
TRBJ2-7,TRBV19,ASSIQGPSYEQY